This T cell receptor (beta chain) was recorded in a study of T-cell memory formation after mild COVID-19. CDR3 length: 15 residues. V was clipped by 5 bases and J by 9 bases; unmatched bases: 5. The germline CDR1 and CDR2 sequences are SGHTA and FQGTGA. 5'RACE with constant-segment primers yielded barcoded, UMI-tagged TCR alpha and TCR beta cDNA libraries. TCRdb called the 5' RACE reads again in MiXCR, with one record for every CDR3 protein. The sample includes roughly 180,000 distinct CDR3 sequences, around 10% of them seen just once. V gene TRBV7-3 combines with J gene TRBJ1-6, with 12 bases that match TRBD1. The sequence was obtained from a man aged 18 to 35 who had mild COVID-19 (a few samples of this study predate the infection). Cell type and time point are not known. The sample comprised PBMCs or a T cell subset sorted from them (not recorded which). CDR3: CASSLRDRGLSPLHF. DNA for the CDR3: TGTGCCAGCAGCCTCCGGGACAGGGGGCTTTCACCCCTCCACTTT.